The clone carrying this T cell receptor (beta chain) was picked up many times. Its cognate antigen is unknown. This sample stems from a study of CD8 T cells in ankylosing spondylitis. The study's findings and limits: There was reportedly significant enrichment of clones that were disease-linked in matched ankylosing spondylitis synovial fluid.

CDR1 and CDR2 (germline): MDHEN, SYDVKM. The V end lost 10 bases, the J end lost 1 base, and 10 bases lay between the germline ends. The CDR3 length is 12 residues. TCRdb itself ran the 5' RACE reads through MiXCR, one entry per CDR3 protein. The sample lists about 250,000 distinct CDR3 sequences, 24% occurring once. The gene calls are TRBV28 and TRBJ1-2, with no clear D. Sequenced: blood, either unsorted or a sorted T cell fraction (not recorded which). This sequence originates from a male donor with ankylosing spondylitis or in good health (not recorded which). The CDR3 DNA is TGTGCCACCCTGGTAGTTAACTATGGCTACACCTTC. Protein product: CATLVVNYGYTF.